This TCR beta chain was recorded in a study of human T cells and chemical hapten exposure. Original processing methods: TCRs per sample had a median of approximately 98,000 and ranged from about 23,224 to 700,000. TCRdb re-analysed the 5' RACE reads in MiXCR, keeping a single row per CDR3 protein. The V and J calls shown here were made by TCRdb, not taken from the authors' results. The sample holds tens of thousands of distinct CDR3 sequences, approximately 7.7% seen once. V lost 0 bases and J 9 bases, leaving 18 bases between the germline ends. From germline, CDR1 is SGDLS and CDR2 YYNGEE. CDR3 length: 15 amino acids. Whole blood, unfractionated, served as the material for total RNA extraction.

This clonotype was sampled from a male donor in good health. V and J are TRBV9 and TRBJ1-1, with D perhaps matching TRBD1 (6 bases). CDR3 bases: TGTGCCAGCAGCGTAGAGGGAAGGGGGAGTCGGAAAGCTTTCTTT. It specifies CASSVEGRGSRKAFF.